The 3 T cell receptor beta chains in this list originate from one sample, sequenced in a study of beta chain features in type 1 diabetes. The authors reverse transcribed all of the isolated RNA, so sequencing captured expressed TCRB transcripts. Clones were sequenced by immunoSEQ multiplex PCR, and TCRdb holds only the in-frame ones, with some missing. The sample lists fewer than 250,000 clones; 9.6% were seen once. The sample consisted of naive CD4+ T cells from blood. These receptors were obtained from a woman between 18 and 29 years old in good health.

This clone was counted between two and nine times. This chain joins TRBV7-2 and TRBJ2-5; D may be TRBD2 (5 bases). Trimming pared 1 base from V and 5 bases from J, leaving 14 bases between. The CDR3 totals 15 residues. CDR1 is SGHTA and CDR2 is FQGNSA in the germline V gene. The DNA of the CDR3 is TGTGCCAGCAGCTTAGTTCACAGCGGAGCGGAGACCCAGTACTTC. It codes for CASSLVHSGAETQYF.

The V and J genes are TRBV7-9 and TRBJ1-5; 10 positions match TRBD1. CDR3 size: 16 residues. V dropped 3 bases and J dropped 3; count of bases not matched to a gene: 5. The germline V gene has CDR1 SEHNR and CDR2 FQNEAQ (reference sequence). The CDR3 is CASSLGDRGDNQPQHF. CDR3 coding DNA: TGTGCCAGCAGCTTGGGGGACAGGGGCGACAATCAGCCCCAGCATTTT.

This sequence joins TRBV10-3 and TRBJ1-1; D is uncertain. Germline assignment: CDR1 ENHRY and CDR2 SYGVKD. The germline V and J ends were trimmed by 6 bases and 0 bases, with 8 bases remaining between them. The CDR3 spans 13 residues. The CDR3 spells CAIREAMNTEAFF. CDR3 DNA: TGTGCCATCAGGGAGGCTATGAACACTGAAGCTTTCTTT.